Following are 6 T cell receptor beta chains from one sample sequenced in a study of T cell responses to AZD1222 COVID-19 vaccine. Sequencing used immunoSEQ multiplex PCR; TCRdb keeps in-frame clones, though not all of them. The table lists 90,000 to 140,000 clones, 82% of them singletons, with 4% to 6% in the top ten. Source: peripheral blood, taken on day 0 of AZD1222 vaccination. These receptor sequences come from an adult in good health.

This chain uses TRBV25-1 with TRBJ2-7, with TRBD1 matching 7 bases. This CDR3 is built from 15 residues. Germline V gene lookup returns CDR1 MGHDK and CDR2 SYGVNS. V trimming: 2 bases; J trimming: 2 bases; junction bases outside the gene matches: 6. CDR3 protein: CASSEQGGFPYEQYF. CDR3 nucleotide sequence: TGTGCCAGCAGTGAACAAGGGGGCTTCCCCTACGAGCAGTACTTC.

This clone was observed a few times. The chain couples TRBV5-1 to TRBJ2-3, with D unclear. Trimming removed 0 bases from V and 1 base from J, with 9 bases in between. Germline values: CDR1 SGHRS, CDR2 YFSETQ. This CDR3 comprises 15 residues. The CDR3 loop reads CASSLGSAGTDTQYF. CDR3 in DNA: TGCGCCAGCAGCTTGGGGAGTGCGGGCACAGATACGCAGTATTTT.

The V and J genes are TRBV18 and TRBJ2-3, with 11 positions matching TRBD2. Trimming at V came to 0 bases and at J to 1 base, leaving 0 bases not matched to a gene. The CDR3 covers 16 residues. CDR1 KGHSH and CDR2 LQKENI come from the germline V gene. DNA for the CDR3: TGTGCCAGCTCACCACCTAGCGGGGGGGGCACAGATACGCAGTATTTT. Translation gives CASSPPSGGGTDTQYF. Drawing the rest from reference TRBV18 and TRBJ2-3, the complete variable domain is NAGVMQNPRHLVRRRGQEARLRCSPMKGHSHVYWYRQLPEEGLKFMVYLQKENIIDESGMPKERFSAEFPKEGPSILRIQQVVRGDSAAYFCASSPPSGGGTDTQYFGPGTRLTVL.

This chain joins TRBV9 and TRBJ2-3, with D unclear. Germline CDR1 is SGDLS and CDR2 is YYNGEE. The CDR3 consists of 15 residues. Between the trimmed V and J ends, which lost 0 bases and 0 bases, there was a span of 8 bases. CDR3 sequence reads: CASSVESHSTDTQYF. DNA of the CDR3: TGTGCCAGCAGCGTAGAGTCCCATAGCACAGATACGCAGTATTTT.

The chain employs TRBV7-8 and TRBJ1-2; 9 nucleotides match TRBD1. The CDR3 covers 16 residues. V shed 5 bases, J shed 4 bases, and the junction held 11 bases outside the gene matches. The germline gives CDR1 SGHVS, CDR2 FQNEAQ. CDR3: CASSRDRVVWGYGYTF. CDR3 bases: TGTGCCAGCAGCCGGGACAGGGTAGTTTGGGGCTATGGCTACACCTTC.

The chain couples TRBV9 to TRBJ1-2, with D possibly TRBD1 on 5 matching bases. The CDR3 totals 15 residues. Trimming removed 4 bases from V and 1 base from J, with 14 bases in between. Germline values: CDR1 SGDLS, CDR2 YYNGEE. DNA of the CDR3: TGTGCCAGCAGCCCCCGGGGGGACGGTAACTATGGCTACACCTTC. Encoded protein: CASSPRGDGNYGYTF.